Presented here are 32 T cell receptor beta chains from one specimen sequenced in a study of T cell repertoires in cytomegalovirus infection. TCRdb recomputed calls from the reads with MiXCR, one row per CDR3 protein. The table has fewer than 1,000,000 distinct CDR3 sequences, around 32% seen once. For these TCRs, the target antigens are not known. The sequenced sample was cultured CD8+ T cells from PBMCs, obtained from culture after CMV antigen stimulation. The receptors originated from a human donor in good health (CMV status not recorded). Some clones in this sample may be carry-over from other donors' samples.

This clonotype was recorded a few times. V is TRBV7-9 and J is TRBJ2-2; no reliable D call. The CDR3 runs to 14 residues. Germline CDR1 reads SEHNR; CDR2 reads FQNEAQ (reference sequence). V was cut by 4 bases and J by 0 bases, with 6 bases left in between. The CDR3 DNA follows: TGTGCCAGCAGCTCCCGGTCGAACACCGGGGAGCTGTTTTTT. Its translation: CASSSRSNTGELFF.

This clonotype has only one observation. The chain's CDR3 is CASSQDSGINYNSPLHF. As DNA, the CDR3 is TGCGCCAGCAGCCAAGATTCAGGCATCAACTATAATTCACCCCTCCACTTT. The chain uses TRBV4-3 and TRBJ1-6, with no clear D. CDR1 and CDR2 (germline): LGHNA, YSLEER. The CDR3 consists of 17 residues. Between the trimmed V and J ends, which lost 0 bases and 3 bases, there was a span of 12 bases.

In its sample, this clonotype was seen many times. V gene TRBV7-4 combines with J gene TRBJ2-7, with TRBD1 as a possible D gene (5 bases). The CDR3 has 14 amino acids. CDR1 and CDR2 (germline): SGHVT, SQSDAQ. Trimming removed 8 bases at V and 3 bases at J, with 17 bases between. The CDR3 nucleotides read TGTGCCAGCTCAAATTGGGGCAAGTACTACGAGCAGTACGTC. Its protein is CASSNWGKYYEQYV.

This clonotype was recorded a few times. The chain has TRBV4-1 and TRBJ1-6; 7 bases align to TRBD1. Germline V gene data show CDR1 as MGHRA and CDR2 as YSYEKL. V was clipped by 2 bases and J by 3 bases; unmatched bases: 4. CDR3 length: 16 amino acids. The CDR3 coding sequence is TGCGCCAGCAGCCAACGCGGGACAGTCTATAATTCACCCCTCCACTTT. Protein product: CASSQRGTVYNSPLHF.

J is TRBJ2-7 and V is TRBV27; D is possibly TRBD2 (6 bases). The V end was cut by 5 bases, the J end by 7 bases, with 15 bases between. This CDR3 has 13 residues. Per germline, CDR1 MNHEY and CDR2 SMNVEV (reference sequence). CDR3 DNA sequence: TGTGCCAGCAGTCCGGGGGAAGGAAGGGAGCAGTACTTC. It yields the protein CASSPGEGREQYF.

The chain is built from TRBV11-2 and TRBJ2-1; TRBD2 matches at 12 bases. V dropped 3 bases and J dropped 3; count of bases not matched to a gene: 3. The CDR3 has 16 amino acids. Germline CDR1 SGHAT, CDR2 FQNNGV. The CDR3: CASSFWTSGDYNEQFF. Written as DNA, the CDR3 is TGTGCCAGCAGCTTCTGGACTAGCGGGGACTACAATGAGCAGTTCTTC.

The rearrangement joins TRBV29-1 to TRBJ1-1, with a possible D match to TRBD1 (5 bases). Germline V gene sequence: CDR1 SQVTM, CDR2 ANQGSEA. CDR3 length: 13 amino acids. The germline V and J ends were trimmed by 1 base and 1 base, with 7 bases remaining between them. CDR3: CSVEGGANTEAFF. For the CDR3, the DNA is TGCAGCGTTGAAGGAGGGGCGAACACTGAAGCTTTCTTT.

This clonotype was counted between two and nine times. The chain recombines TRBV7-9 with TRBJ2-3; perhaps TRBD1 as D (6 bases). Germline CDR1 SEHNR, CDR2 FQNEAQ (reference sequence). V was shortened by 4 bases and J by 5 bases, with 13 bases between the two germline ends. The CDR3 is 14 amino acids. CDR3 DNA: TGTGCCAGCAGCTCTCCACAGGGTAGAGATACGCAGTATTTT. This encodes CASSSPQGRDTQYF.

A few counts support this clonotype. The CDR3 DNA sequence: TGTGCCAGTAGCCTACAGGGTACGGCTGAAGCTTTCTTT. This translates into CASSLQGTAEAFF. The V and J genes are TRBV19 and TRBJ1-1; D is possibly TRBD1 (6 bases). The CDR3 length is 13 residues. CDR1 is LNHDA and CDR2 is SQIVND in the germline V gene (reference sequence). With 6 bases removed from V and 6 bases from J, the gap between germline ends came to 14 bases.

This clonotype was seen a few times. The chain carries TRBV4-3 and TRBJ1-2; D uncertain. The germline V gene has CDR1 LGHNA and CDR2 YSLEER. The germline V and J ends were trimmed by 0 bases and 8 bases, with 10 bases remaining between them. CDR3 length equals 13 residues. CDR3 in amino acids: CASSQEGTRGYTF. In DNA form, the CDR3 reads TGCGCCAGCAGCCAAGAGGGAACAAGGGGCTACACCTTC.

V usage is TRBV4-1 and J usage is TRBJ2-3; 8 bases map to TRBD1. J gave up 5 bases and V 4 bases, and 11 bases lay outside the gene matches. The CDR3 sequence is 16 residues long. The germline V gene has CDR1 MGHRA and CDR2 YSYEKL. CDR3 DNA sequence: TGCGCCAGCAGCCGGACGGACAGGGAGGAGAGAGATACGCAGTATTTT. This encodes CASSRTDREERDTQYF.

This clonotype was seen only a few times. The chain carries TRBV6-1 and TRBJ2-7; a weak D match, TRBD1 (5 bases). With 6 bases removed from V and 7 bases from J, the gap between germline ends came to 13 bases. Germline V lookup: CDR1 MNHNS, CDR2 SASEGT. The CDR3 has 12 amino acids. The CDR3 nucleotides read TGTGCCAGCAGGGGGCCCCTGGGGGAGCAGTACTTC. Translated, it gives CASRGPLGEQYF.

This clonotype came up many times. This rearrangement joins TRBV7-3 to TRBJ2-1; 9 bases match TRBD1. This CDR3 contains 17 residues. Germline values: CDR1 SGHTA, CDR2 FQGTGA. Trimming took 1 base from V and 0 from J; bases not matched to a gene: 4. The CDR3 is CASSLRGTGSSYNEQFF. CDR3 coding DNA: TGTGCCAGCAGCTTAAGGGGGACAGGGAGCTCCTACAATGAGCAGTTCTTC.

A few counts support this clonotype. V and J are TRBV24-1 and TRBJ2-3; weak D call: TRBD2 (6 bases). Germline values: CDR1 KGHDR, CDR2 SFDVKD. Trimming shortened V by 5 bases and J by 3 bases, and 14 bases separated the two germline ends. The CDR3 spans 15 residues. The CDR3 loop reads CATSAPESGTDTQYF. CDR3 in DNA: TGTGCCACCAGTGCCCCAGAGAGCGGGACAGATACGCAGTATTTT.

The chain uses TRBV2 and TRBJ1-1; unclear D gene. V was pared by 8 bases and J by 2 bases, with 18 bases between. Germline CDR1 is SNHLY and CDR2 is FYNNEI. The CDR3 loop spans 15 amino acids. The CDR3 nucleotides read TGTGCCAGCGGAAAAATACCCGGGCCAAACACTGAAGCTTTCTTT. Translating gives CASGKIPGPNTEAFF.

There are a few counts of this clonotype. The J gene is TRBJ1-1, the V gene TRBV27, with 10 bases identical to TRBD1. The V and J ends lost 5 bases and 4 bases, in that order; junction bases with no gene match: 10. This CDR3 region has 16 residues. CDR1 and CDR2 (germline): MNHEY, SMNVEV (reference sequence). The CDR3 nucleotides are TGTGCCAGCAGTCCACGGACAGGGGGATTAGGCACTGAAGCTTTCTTT. Its protein is CASSPRTGGLGTEAFF.

This clonotype was detected a few times. The CDR3 coding sequence is TGTGCCAGCAGTTGGCGGGACAATGAGCAGTTCTTC. Its translation is CASSWRDNEQFF. The V and J genes are TRBV12-3 or TRBV12-4 and TRBJ2-1, with D tentatively TRBD2 (5 bases). CDR3 length: 12 amino acids. V was pared by 4 bases and J by 5 bases, with 6 bases between.

In its sample, this clonotype was seen a few times. This chain connects TRBV7-9 to TRBJ1-2; 8 bases are shared with TRBD1. From germline, CDR1 is SEHNR and CDR2 FQNEAQ (reference sequence). CDR3 size: 12 residues. The J segment lost 8 bases and the V segment lost 7 bases, leaving 6 bases of the junction unmatched. The CDR3 coding sequence is TGTGCCAGCAACATCAGGGGGCGAGGCTACACCTTC. This gives the protein CASNIRGRGYTF.

This chain connects TRBV6-5 to TRBJ2-3, with TRBD2 identical over 8 bases. This CDR3 region has 14 residues. CDR1 MNHEY and CDR2 SVGAGI come from the germline V gene. J was trimmed by 1 base and V by 8 bases; bases with no gene match: 5. Here the CDR3 DNA reads TGTGCCAGCGGTTGGCGGGGGGGCACAGATACGCAGTATTTT. Protein sequence: CASGWRGGTDTQYF.

This clonotype was detected ten times or more. This chain uses TRBV7-6 with TRBJ2-3, with 8 bases matching TRBD2. This CDR3 spans 15 amino acids. Germline CDR1 SGHVS, CDR2 FNYEAQ. V lost 5 bases and J lost 2; bases outside the gene matches: 6. CDR3 sequence (DNA): TGTGCCAGCAGCCCACGGGGGGGGGACACAGATACGCAGTATTTT. Its translation is CASSPRGGDTDTQYF. The variable domain in full, with the rest retrieved from reference TRBV7-6 and TRBJ2-3, is GAGVSQSPRYKVTKRGQDVALRCDPISGHVSLYWYRQALGQGPEFLTYFNYEAQQDKSGLPNDRFSAERPEGSISTLTIQRTEQRDSAMYRCASSPRGGDTDTQYFGPGTRLTVL.

DNA of the CDR3: TGTGCCAGCAGTTCGTCATTAGCGGGGGTCCCATACAATGAGCAGTTCTTC. It encodes CASSSSLAGVPYNEQFF. V usage is TRBV28 and J usage is TRBJ2-1, with TRBD2 identical over 9 bases. Trimming cost V 4 bases and J 4 bases; bases outside gene matches: 11. CDR1 and CDR2 (germline): MDHEN, SYDVKM. This CDR3 has 17 amino acids.

Concerning this clonotype: This sequence may be a read error, since a much larger clone differs from it by one base. The DNA for the CDR3 is TGTGCCAGCAGCTTATACCAGGGGGCCAACTATGGCTACACCTTC. It yields the protein CASSLYQGANYGYTF. This rearrangement joins TRBV7-6 to TRBJ1-2; 8 bases agree with TRBD1. CDR1 is SGHVS and CDR2 is FNYEAQ in the germline V gene. The J segment lost 2 bases and the V segment lost 2 bases, leaving 4 bases of the junction unmatched. This CDR3 is 15 amino acids long. The whole variable domain, filled in from reference TRBV7-6 and TRBJ1-2, reads GAGVSQSPRYKVTKRGQDVALRCDPISGHVSLYWYRQALGQGPEFLTYFNYEAQQDKSGLPNDRFSAERPEGSISTLTIQRTEQRDSAMYRCASSLYQGANYGYTFGSGTRLTVV.

This chain links TRBV5-1 with TRBJ1-2, with D maybe TRBD1 (6 bases). The germline CDR1 and CDR2 sequences are SGHRS and YFSETQ. The CDR3 is 13 residues long. Trimming pared 4 bases from V and 4 bases from J, leaving 11 bases between. CDR3 sequence (DNA): TGCGCCAGCAGCGCGGACAGAGGCTATGGCTACACCTTC. Translating gives CASSADRGYGYTF.

V usage is TRBV5-4 and J usage is TRBJ2-3, with 8 bases aligning to TRBD2. CDR1 SGHNT and CDR2 YYREEE come from the germline V gene (reference sequence). The CDR3 consists of 15 residues. V was pared by 7 bases and J by 0 bases, with 7 bases of the junction left unmatched. In DNA, the CDR3 is TGTGCCAGCCGATTCGGGGGGGGCAGCACAGATACGCAGTATTTT. Protein: CASRFGGGSTDTQYF.

This clonotype was recorded a few times. The rearrangement links TRBV19 to TRBJ1-2; D is ambiguous. The CDR3 contains 13 residues. V lost 6 bases to trimming and J lost 4 bases, with 12 bases between them. Germline V lookup: CDR1 LNHDA, CDR2 SQIVND (reference sequence). For the CDR3, the DNA is TGTGCCAGTAGCCCCGCGGCCTCCTATGGCTACACCTTC. It specifies CASSPAASYGYTF.

Only a few counts were recorded for this clonotype. One end of the junction is discordant with germline, which a read error may explain. The rearrangement joins TRBV10-1 to TRBJ2-1; TRBD2 is a possible D gene (5 bases). CDR1 is WNHNN and CDR2 is SYGVQD in the germline V gene (reference sequence). CDR3 length: 13 amino acids. The CDR3: CASTEGPSNEQFF. CDR3 bases: TGCGCCAGCACTGAGGGCCCCTCCAATGAGCAGTTCTTC.

The chain carries TRBV4-1 and TRBJ2-2; 10 nucleotides line up with TRBD2. The J segment lost 2 bases and the V segment lost 4 bases, leaving 7 bases of the junction unmatched. The germline CDR1 and CDR2 sequences are MGHRA and YSYEKL. The CDR3 is 17 amino acids. CDR3 DNA sequence: TGCGCCAGCAGCCTCCTGAGCGGGGGGGCAAACACCGGGGAGCTGTTTTTT. It codes for CASSLLSGGANTGELFF.

This chain links TRBV9 with TRBJ1-2; TRBD1 aligns across 10 bases. Germline CDR1 is SGDLS and CDR2 is YYNGEE. V lost 0 bases to trimming and J lost 0 bases; unmatched junction nucleotides: 8. The CDR3 extends over 18 amino acids. CDR3 in DNA: TGTGCCAGCAGCGTAGCCCTCGGGACAGGGGAATCTAACTATGGCTACACCTTC. Protein product: CASSVALGTGESNYGYTF. The variable domain in full, completed from reference TRBV9 and TRBJ1-2, reads DSGVTQTPKHLITATGQRVTLRCSPRSGDLSVYWYQQSLDQGLQFLIQYYNGEERAKGNILERFSAQQFPDLHSELNLSSLELGDSALYFCASSVALGTGESNYGYTFGSGTRLTVV.

This clonotype was detected ten times or more. The J gene is TRBJ1-5, the V gene TRBV7-2; TRBD1 might be the D (6 bases). Germline V CDR1 and CDR2: SGHTA, FQGNSA. Trimming pared 1 base from V and 3 bases from J, leaving 13 bases between. This CDR3 has 16 amino acids. The CDR3 bases are TGTGCCAGCAGCTTAGTTCCCAGGGGATACAATCAGCCCCAGCATTTT. It encodes CASSLVPRGYNQPQHF.

The sample holds a few counts of this clonotype. The chain couples TRBV6-6 to TRBJ1-5; 10 bases are shared with TRBD1. The J segment lost 1 base and the V segment lost 6 bases, leaving 15 bases of the junction unmatched. Germline-derived CDR1 and CDR2 are MNHNY and SVGAGI (reference sequence). The CDR3 is 19 residues long. The DNA for the CDR3 is TGTGCCAGCAGCTCCTCAGTATGGGACAGGGGATGGAGCAATCAGCCCCAGCATTTT. It translates to CASSSSVWDRGWSNQPQHF.

This clonotype was detected a few times. V usage is TRBV7-9 and J usage is TRBJ2-1; 10 nucleotides align to TRBD1. After removal of 5 bases from V and 0 bases from J, the junction contained 10 bases not matched to a gene. Germline CDR1 reads SEHNR; CDR2 reads FQNEAQ (reference sequence). The CDR3 loop spans 18 amino acids. CDR3: CASSATGGPTSSYNEQFF. The CDR3 DNA reads TGTGCCAGCAGCGCGACAGGGGGCCCTACTAGCTCCTACAATGAGCAGTTCTTC.

The chain recombines TRBV4-3 with TRBJ2-2; tentative D call: TRBD2 (7 bases). The CDR3 has 18 residues. Germline values: CDR1 LGHNA, CDR2 YSLEER. V lost 4 bases and J 3 bases, leaving 21 bases between the germline ends. CDR3 DNA sequence: TGCGCCAGCAGCCCGTATGGGGGGGGGCAAAGGGACACCGGGGAGCTGTTTTTT. Translation gives CASSPYGGGQRDTGELFF.